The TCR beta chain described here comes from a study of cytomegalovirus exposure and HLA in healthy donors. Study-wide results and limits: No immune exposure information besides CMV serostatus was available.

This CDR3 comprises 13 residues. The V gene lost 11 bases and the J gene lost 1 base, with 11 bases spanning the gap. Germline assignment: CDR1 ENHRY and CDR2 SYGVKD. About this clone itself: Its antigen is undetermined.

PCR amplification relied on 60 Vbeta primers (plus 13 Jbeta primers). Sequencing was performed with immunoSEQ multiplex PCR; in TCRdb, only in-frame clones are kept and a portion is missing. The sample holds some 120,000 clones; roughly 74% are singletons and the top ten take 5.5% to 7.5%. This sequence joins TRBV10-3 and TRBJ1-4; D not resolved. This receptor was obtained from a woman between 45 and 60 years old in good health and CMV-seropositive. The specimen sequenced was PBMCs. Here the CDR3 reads CASEDGTNEKLFF. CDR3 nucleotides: TGTGCCTCGGAGGACGGAACTAATGAAAAACTGTTTTTT.